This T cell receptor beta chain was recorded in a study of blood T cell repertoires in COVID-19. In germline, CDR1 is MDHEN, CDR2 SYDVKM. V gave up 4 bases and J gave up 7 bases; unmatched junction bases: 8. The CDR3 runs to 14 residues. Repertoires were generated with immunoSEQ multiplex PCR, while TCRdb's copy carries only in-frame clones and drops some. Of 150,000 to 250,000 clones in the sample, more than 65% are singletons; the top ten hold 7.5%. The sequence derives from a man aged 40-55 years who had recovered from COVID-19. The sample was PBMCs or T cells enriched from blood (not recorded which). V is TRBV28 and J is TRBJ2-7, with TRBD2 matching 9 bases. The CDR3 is CASSSPAGGREQYF. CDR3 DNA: TGTGCCAGCAGTTCCCCTGCGGGGGGGCGGGAGCAGTACTTC.